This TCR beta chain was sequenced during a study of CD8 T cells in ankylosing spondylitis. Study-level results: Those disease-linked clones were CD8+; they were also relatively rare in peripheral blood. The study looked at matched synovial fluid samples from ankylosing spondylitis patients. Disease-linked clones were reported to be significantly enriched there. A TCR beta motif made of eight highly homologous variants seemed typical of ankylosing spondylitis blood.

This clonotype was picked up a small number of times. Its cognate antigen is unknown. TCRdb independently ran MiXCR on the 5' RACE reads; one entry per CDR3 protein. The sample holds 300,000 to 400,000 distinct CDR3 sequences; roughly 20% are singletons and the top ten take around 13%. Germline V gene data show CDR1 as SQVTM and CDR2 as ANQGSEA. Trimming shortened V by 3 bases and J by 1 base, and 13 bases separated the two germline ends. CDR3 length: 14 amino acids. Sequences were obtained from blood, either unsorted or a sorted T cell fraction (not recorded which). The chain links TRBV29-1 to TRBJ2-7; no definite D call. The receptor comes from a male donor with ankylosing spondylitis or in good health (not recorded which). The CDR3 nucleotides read TGCAGCGTTGAGGACGGCGATGGGTCCTACGAGCAGTACTTC. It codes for CSVEDGDGSYEQYF.